This is a list of T cell receptor beta chains from one sample in a study of technical replicates of blood from a few donors. Method: immunoSEQ multiplex PCR; TCRdb's copy keeps in-frame clones and lacks some. Found here are about 76,000 clones, 70% to 90% of them singletons; the top ten hold roughly 4.9%. The material sequenced was PBMCs. The receptors come from a human donor in good health. Some clones in this sample may be carry-over from other donors' samples. Both conserved end residues are part of each CDR3. The order of the fields is V gene, D gene, clone size, J gene, CDR3 DNA, CDR3 protein. D genes are given only for firm matches. Expanded clones are given a class, and other clones once, few, many or no size at all.

>TRBV5-4|-|-|TRBJ2-7
TGTGCCAGCAGCTTGGGAGGGGGTACCTACGAGCAGTACTTC
CASSLGGGTYEQYF
>TRBV19|TRBD1|-|TRBJ1-5
TGTGCCAGTAGAGAGCAGGGGGGAAGAAGGAGTCAGCCCCAGCATTTT
CASREQGGRRSQPQHF
>TRBV7-9|-|few|TRBJ2-2
TGTGCCCTGCCAGGGAACACCGGGGAGCTGTTTTTT
CALPGNTGELFF
>TRBV2|TRBD2|few|TRBJ2-7
TGTGCCAGCAGTGTGGGGACTAGCGGGGGCGAGCAGTACTTC
CASSVGTSGGEQYF
>TRBV5-5|-|once|TRBJ2-2
TGTGCCAGCAGCTTGGAGGGGGGGGCGACCGGGGAGCTGTTTTTT
CASSLEGGATGELFF
>TRBV11-2|TRBD2|-|TRBJ2-1
TGTGCCAGCAGCTTAGGTGGAGGGAGGGACCCCTCATACAATGAGCAGTTCTTC
CASSLGGGRDPSYNEQFF
>TRBV19|TRBD1|few|TRBJ2-7
TGTGCCAGTAGTAGGGACAGGGCCTACGAGCAGTACTTC
CASSRDRAYEQYF
>TRBV7-2|-|once|TRBJ1-1
TGTGCCAGCAGCCCGTCTGGAGGGGTCTATCCACGCACTGAAGCTTTCTTT
CASSPSGGVYPRTEAFF
>TRBV27|-|-|TRBJ2-3
TGTGCCAGCAGTACTCCATACGCTTCTTCGGGCTTGGAGGTAGGAGATACGCAGTATTTT
CASSTPYASSGLEVGDTQYF
>TRBV5-6|TRBD1|once|TRBJ2-1
TGTGCCAGCAGCAAGCCTTTTGGGACAGCCCCTAATGAGCAGTTCTTC
CASSKPFGTAPNEQFF
>TRBV15|TRBD2|-|TRBJ2-3
TGTGCCACCAGCCGGGGTTCTAGCGGGGGGGTAGATACGCAGTATTTT
CATSRGSSGGVDTQYF
>TRBV4-1|-|-|TRBJ2-5
TGCGCCAGCAGCCAAGGGTTGGGGACACTTCAAGAGACCCAGTACTTC
CASSQGLGTLQETQYF
>TRBV4-2|-|-|TRBJ1-2
TGTGCCAGCAGCCAAGAATGGGGGGGAAGCTATGGCTACACCTTC
CASSQEWGGSYGYTF
>TRBV10-3|TRBD2|-|TRBJ2-1
TGTGCCATCAGTGAGCTTAGCGGGAGGGCCGCGTACAATGAGCAGTTCTTC
CAISELSGRAAYNEQFF
>TRBV4-1|-|-|TRBJ2-7
TGCGCCAGCAGCCAAGACTTTAAAAACGAGCAGTACTTC
CASSQDFKNEQYF
>TRBV2|-|-|TRBJ2-2
TGTGCCAGCAGGCGGGCAGGAGGGAGTCGGGCCGGGGAGCTGTTTTTT
CASRRAGGSRAGELFF
>TRBV4-3|-|-|TRBJ2-7
TGCGCCAGCAGCCAAGAGTGGACAGTGGGTAGGTACGAGCAGTACTTC
CASSQEWTVGRYEQYF